Below, one T cell receptor (beta chain) is given with its context. The record originates from a study of blood T cell repertoires in COVID-19. The wider study: Acute and convalescent COVID-19 samples came from the United States, Italy and Spain.

Looked up from germline, CDR1 is WNHNN and CDR2 is SYGVQD (reference sequence). V was clipped by 2 bases and J by 5 bases; unmatched bases: 3. The CDR3 loop spans 13 amino acids. The table came from immunoSEQ multiplex PCR; TCRdb's copy has only in-frame clones and leaves some out. The table shows more than 15,000 clones, with about four fifths occurring only once. The clonotype originates from a man aged 80 or over with active COVID-19. Source material: peripheral blood. This chain uses TRBV10-1 with TRBJ2-7; 7 bases are shared with TRBD1. CDR3 coding DNA: TGCGCCAGCAGTGAGACAGGGGAAGACGAGCAGTACTTC. Amino acid sequence: CASSETGEDEQYF.